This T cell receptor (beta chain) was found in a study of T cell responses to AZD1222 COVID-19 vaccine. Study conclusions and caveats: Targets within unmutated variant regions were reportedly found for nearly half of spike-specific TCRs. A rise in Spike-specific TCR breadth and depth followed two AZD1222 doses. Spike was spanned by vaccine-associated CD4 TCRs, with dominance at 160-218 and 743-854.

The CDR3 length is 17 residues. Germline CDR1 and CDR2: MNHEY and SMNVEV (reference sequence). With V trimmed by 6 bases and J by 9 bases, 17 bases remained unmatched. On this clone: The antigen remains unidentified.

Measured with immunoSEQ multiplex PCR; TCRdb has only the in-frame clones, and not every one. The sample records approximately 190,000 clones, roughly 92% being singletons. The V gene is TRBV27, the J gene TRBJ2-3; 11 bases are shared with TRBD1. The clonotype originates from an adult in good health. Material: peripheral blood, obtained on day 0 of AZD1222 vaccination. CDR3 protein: CASSIGRDRGFAVTQYF. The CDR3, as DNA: TGTGCCAGCAGCATAGGTAGGGACAGGGGGTTCGCGGTCACGCAGTATTTT.